A single sample is the source of the 12 T cell receptor beta chains below, sequenced in a study of T cell responses to AZD1222 COVID-19 vaccine (dated by TCRdb to the early 2020s). The method was the immunoSEQ multiplex PCR assay. TCRdb carries this immuneACCESS record with in-frame sequences only. Its versions omit some clonotypes, under half of them owing to an unresolved V gene in the studies checked, with the rest unexplained. Present in this sample are more than 95,000 clones, about 88% of which were seen just once. The top ten hold roughly 4.4% of the sample. The time point label on this specimen signifies: baseline before first vaccination. Sample: peripheral blood, taken on day 0 of AZD1222 vaccination. All receptors derive from an adult in good health.

This rearrangement joins TRBV13 to TRBJ2-2; a weak D match, TRBD1 (6 bases). CDR1 is PRHDT, CDR2 FYEKMQ, per germline (reference sequence). V shed 5 bases and J shed 8 bases, with 12 bases lying between them. This CDR3 spans 13 amino acids. The CDR3 here is CASSGPRGGELFF. CDR3 coding DNA: TGTGCCAGCAGCGGCCCCAGGGGAGGGGAGCTGTTTTTT.

Written as DNA, the CDR3 is TGTGCCAGCAGCCAGGGACAGGGGTTGGACACTGAAGCTTTCTTT. Protein product: CASSQGQGLDTEAFF. The chain is built from TRBV4-2 and TRBJ1-1, with 10 bases that match TRBD1. Germline V CDR1 and CDR2: LGHNA, YNFKEQ. CDR3 length equals 15 residues. V lost 3 bases and J lost 3; bases outside the gene matches: 4.

V and J are TRBV24-1 and TRBJ2-5; D could derive from TRBD1 or TRBD2 (5 bases each). Looked up from germline, CDR1 is KGHDR and CDR2 is SFDVKD. V dropped 3 bases and J dropped 5 bases, with 12 bases sitting between them. The CDR3 sequence is 14 residues long. CDR3 sequence reads: CATSDNPGTETQYF. For the CDR3, the DNA is TGTGCCACCAGTGATAATCCAGGGACGGAGACCCAGTACTTC.

The rearrangement links TRBV5-6 to TRBJ1-1; 8 positions match TRBD1. The germline CDR1 and CDR2 sequences are SGHDT and YYEEEE. This CDR3 has 13 amino acids. The V gene end was trimmed by 2 bases and the J gene end by 11 bases; junction bases not matched to a gene: 8. CDR3 sequence (DNA): TGTGCCAGCAGCTTCCGGCAGGGGGCTTTGGCTTTCTTT. Encoded protein: CASSFRQGALAFF.

CDR3 nucleotide sequence: TGCAGTGCAGCGGGGGATGAGCAGTTCTTC. Translating gives CSAAGDEQFF. The chain joins TRBV20-1 to TRBJ2-1, with 8 bases that match TRBD2. The CDR3 is 10 amino acids. The germline CDR1 and CDR2 sequences are DFQATT and SNEGSKA (reference sequence). After removal of 6 bases from V and 8 bases from J, the junction contained 0 bases not matched to a gene.

The chain has TRBV27 and TRBJ1-6; no clear D gene. Germline loops: CDR1 MNHEY, CDR2 SMNVEV (reference sequence). The germline V and J ends were trimmed by 5 bases and 0 bases, with 5 bases remaining between them. The CDR3 length is 14 residues. CDR3 in DNA: TGTGCCAGCAGTAGAAGCTCCTATAATTCACCCCTCCACTTT. It encodes CASSRSSYNSPLHF.

The J gene is TRBJ2-5, the V gene TRBV9; 13 bases agree with TRBD2. The CDR3 is 17 amino acids. With 2 bases clipped from V and 4 bases from J, the junction kept 8 bases outside the gene matches. The germline CDR1 and CDR2 sequences are SGDLS and YYNGEE. The CDR3 DNA sequence: TGTGCCAGCAGCGTCCGGGGACTAGCGGGGCCTCGAGAGACCCAGTACTTC. Its protein is CASSVRGLAGPRETQYF.

This rearrangement joins TRBV30 to TRBJ2-5; 11 bases line up with TRBD2. CDR3 length: 13 amino acids. The V gene's germline CDR1 is GTSNPN and CDR2 SVGIG (reference sequence). The ends lost 5 bases at V and 5 bases at J; junction bases unmatched: 4. The CDR3 loop reads CAWALAGAETQYF. For the CDR3, the DNA is TGTGCCTGGGCACTAGCGGGAGCGGAGACCCAGTACTTC.

The chain recombines TRBV19 with TRBJ2-7; 12 positions match TRBD2. The V gene end was trimmed by 4 bases and the J gene end by 4 bases; junction bases not matched to a gene: 5. CDR3 length: 15 residues. Germline lookup yields CDR1 LNHDA and CDR2 SQIVND (reference sequence). In DNA, the CDR3 is TGTGCCAGTAGTACGACTAGCGGGAGTTCTTACGAGCAGTACTTC. Its protein product is CASSTTSGSSYEQYF.

This chain joins TRBV21-1 and TRBJ2-2. TRBV21-1 is shown as a pseudogene. The CDR3 spans 21 residues. The CDR3: CASSKAHTGPSDHLNTGELFF. As DNA, the CDR3 is TGTGCCAGCAGCAAAGCCCACACAGGGCCTAGCGACCACCTGAACACCGGGGAGCTGTTTTTT.

V and J are TRBV19 and TRBJ1-2; 7 bases are a match to TRBD1. The CDR3 is 15 residues long. Unmatched junction bases numbered 9, after V lost 6 bases and J lost 2 bases. Germline CDR1 is LNHDA and CDR2 is SQIVND (reference sequence). CDR3 DNA sequence: TGTGCCAGTAGCCGCCCGGCAGGGGGGAACTATGGCTACACCTTC. Amino acids: CASSRPAGGNYGYTF. Complete variable domain (other parts from reference TRBV19 and TRBJ1-2): DGGITQSPKYLFRKEGQNVTLSCEQNLNHDAMYWYRQDPGQGLRLIYYSQIVNDFQKGDIAEGYSVSREKKESFPLTVTSAQKNPTAFYLCASSRPAGGNYGYTFGSGTRLTVV.

The CDR3 sequence is CASSLAGGYNEQFF. CDR3 in DNA: TGTGCCAGCAGCTTAGCGGGGGGTTACAATGAGCAGTTCTTC. This chain connects TRBV7-9 to TRBJ2-1; possibly TRBD2 for D (6 bases). V was clipped by 0 bases and J by 4 bases, with 7 bases between them. Per the germline V gene, CDR1 is SEHNR and CDR2 is FQNEAQ (reference sequence). The CDR3 length is 14 residues. Complete variable domain (other parts from reference TRBV7-9 and TRBJ2-1): DTGVSQNPRHKITKRGQNVTFRCDPISEHNRLYWYRQTLGQGPEFLTYFQNEAQLEKSRLLSDRFSAERPKGSFSTLEIQRTEQGDSAMYLCASSLAGGYNEQFFGPGTRLTVL.